These 17 T cell receptor beta chains were sequenced from one sample in a study of shared T cell receptors in the human thymus. TCRdb keeps only in-frame clones here, not all; method: immunoSEQ multiplex PCR. The data contain more than 550,000 clones, 80% to 90% of them singletons. These records were also assigned to another study, of human thymus T cells.

Sequenced input: thymocytes. These receptor sequences come from a boy under three years old with a congenital heart defect.

This chain links TRBV28 with TRBJ2-2; TRBD1 agrees at 10 bases. The CDR3 is made up of 16 amino acids. The V segment lost 2 bases and the J segment 2 bases; nucleotides outside the gene matches: 2. CDR1 and CDR2 from the germline V gene are MDHEN and SYDVKM. CDR3 in amino acids: CASSLRDRGNTGELFF. In DNA, the CDR3 is TGTGCCAGCAGTTTACGGGACAGGGGAAACACCGGGGAGCTGTTTTTT.

V gene TRBV6-5 combines with J gene TRBJ1-5, with TRBD1 identical over 9 bases. Germline CDR1 and CDR2: MNHEY and SVGAGI. The junction had 4 bases not matched to a gene; V was cut back by 4 bases and J by 6 bases. The CDR3 loop spans 14 amino acids. Written as DNA, the CDR3 is TGTGCCAGCAGTTCGGACAGGGGAGGTCAGCCCCAGCATTTT. This codes for CASSSDRGGQPQHF.

The V and J genes are TRBV4-1 and TRBJ2-7; 7 bases match TRBD1. Germline V lookup: CDR1 MGHRA, CDR2 YSYEKL. This CDR3 contains 14 residues. Unmatched junction bases numbered 6, after V lost 4 bases and J lost 3 bases. CDR3 sequence: CASSRDRDYYEQYF. CDR3 coding DNA: TGCGCCAGCAGCCGAGACAGGGATTACTACGAGCAGTACTTC.

The rearrangement joins TRBV4-1 to TRBJ2-3; D not certain. Germline V gene sequence: CDR1 MGHRA, CDR2 YSYEKL. V dropped 4 bases and J dropped 6 bases, with 14 bases sitting between them. This CDR3 spans 14 amino acids. The CDR3 loop reads CASSLGGSSDTQYF. CDR3 nucleotides: TGCGCCAGCAGCCTAGGCGGTTCTTCCGATACGCAGTATTTT.

The chain carries TRBV19 and TRBJ2-6, with TRBD1 identical over 8 bases. Per germline, CDR1 LNHDA and CDR2 SQIVND (reference sequence). With 4 bases clipped from V and 1 base from J, the junction kept 12 bases outside the gene matches. The length of the CDR3 is 19 residues. The DNA for the CDR3 is TGTGCCAGTAGTAACAGGGGGGACAGCTTTCCTTCTGGGGCCAACGTCCTGACTTTC. Translating gives CASSNRGDSFPSGANVLTF.

The V gene is TRBV11-2, the J gene TRBJ1-1, with D perhaps matching TRBD1 (5 bases). This CDR3 spans 14 amino acids. The V end lost 5 bases, the J end lost 1 base, and 11 bases lay between the germline ends. Germline V gives CDR1 SGHAT, CDR2 FQNNGV. CDR3 in amino acids: CASSPTDRNTEAFF. CDR3 nucleotide sequence: TGTGCCAGCAGCCCAACCGACAGGAACACTGAAGCTTTCTTT.

As DNA, the CDR3 is TGTGCCAGCAGAAGACGGGACAGAGATCCTGTGAACACTGAAGCTTTCTTT. Amino acid sequence: CASRRRDRDPVNTEAFF. V is TRBV28 and J is TRBJ1-1; 7 nucleotides align to TRBD1. The V segment lost 6 bases and the J segment 0 bases; nucleotides outside the gene matches: 13. This CDR3 spans 17 amino acids. Germline CDR1 and CDR2: MDHEN and SYDVKM.

The chain recombines TRBV5-4 with TRBJ1-2; 7 positions agree with TRBD1. The CDR3 totals 14 residues. With V trimmed by 6 bases and J by 4 bases, 9 bases remained unmatched. Germline CDR1 reads SGHNT; CDR2 reads YYREEE (reference sequence). The CDR3 DNA reads TGTGCCAGCACCTACGACGGGGACAGCTATGGCTACACCTTC. It codes for CASTYDGDSYGYTF.

The chain has TRBV5-1 and TRBJ1-2, with D hard to call. Trimming pared 4 bases from V and 2 bases from J, leaving 18 bases between. CDR3 size: 16 residues. Germline assignment: CDR1 SGHRS and CDR2 YFSETQ. The CDR3 sequence: CASSGGLKGGNYGYTF. The CDR3 DNA reads as TGCGCCAGCAGCGGAGGACTGAAGGGCGGCAACTATGGCTACACCTTC.

DNA for the CDR3: TGTGCTAGTGGTTTGGTAGCGGGAGGGTTTCCCACAGATACGCAGTATTTT. It yields the protein CASGLVAGGFPTDTQYF. The gene calls are TRBV12-5 and TRBJ2-3; TRBD2 agrees at 10 bases. The germline gives CDR1 LGHNT, CDR2 FRNRAP. The V and J ends lost 0 bases and 2 bases, in that order; junction bases with no gene match: 5. This CDR3 spans 17 amino acids.

The chain has TRBV6-6 and TRBJ2-1; unclear D gene. Germline V lookup: CDR1 MNHNY, CDR2 SVGAGI (reference sequence). The CDR3 extends over 16 amino acids. With 2 bases removed from V and 5 bases from J, the gap between germline ends came to 16 bases. CDR3 DNA sequence: TGTGCCAGCAGTTACGTGCGAGCGCCTTCTGACAATGAGCAGTTCTTC. Its protein product is CASSYVRAPSDNEQFF.

This rearrangement joins TRBV7-2 to TRBJ2-1; TRBD2 aligns across 11 bases. This CDR3 spans 15 amino acids. The V gene's germline CDR1 is SGHTA and CDR2 FQGNSA. V dropped 5 bases and J dropped 10; count of bases not matched to a gene: 10. CDR3 region: CASSPILAGVVEQFF. The CDR3 DNA reads as TGTGCCAGCAGCCCTATACTAGCGGGAGTTGTAGAGCAGTTCTTC.

This clone was detected only a few times. The chain couples TRBV21-1 to TRBJ1-2; TRBD1, as called in the table, went unchecked against the DNA. TRBV21-1 is assigned pseudogene status. The CDR3 extends over 16 amino acids. The CDR3 loop reads CASSTPPGDRIYGYTF. The CDR3 DNA reads as TGTGCCAGCAGCACCCCTCCCGGGGACAGGATCTATGGCTACACCTTC.

The chain uses TRBV2 and TRBJ2-7; 8 bases match TRBD1. This CDR3 is built from 15 residues. J lost 4 bases, V lost 3 bases, and 8 bases had no gene match. Germline V gene lookup returns CDR1 SNHLY and CDR2 FYNNEI. DNA for the CDR3: TGTGCCAGCAGTGAGTGGACAGGGAACCGATACGAGCAGTACTTC. Amino acids: CASSEWTGNRYEQYF.

The chain recombines TRBV6-5 with TRBJ2-7, with 11 nucleotides matching TRBD1. V gave up 0 bases and J gave up 7 bases; unmatched junction bases: 8. The CDR3 has 16 amino acids. The germline V gene has CDR1 MNHEY and CDR2 SVGAGI. This CDR3 is CASSYSQDRGPGEQYF. The CDR3 bases are TGTGCCAGCAGTTACTCGCAGGACAGGGGGCCCGGGGAGCAGTACTTC.

The chain has TRBV4-3 and TRBJ1-4; D may be TRBD1 (5 bases). There are 15 residues in the CDR3. Germline assignment: CDR1 LGHNA and CDR2 YSLEER. The V and J ends lost 4 bases and 3 bases respectively, with 12 bases between them. DNA for the CDR3: TGCGCCAGCAGCCTACGACAGCTTGCTAATGAAAAACTGTTTTTT. It yields the protein CASSLRQLANEKLFF.

J is TRBJ2-7 and V is TRBV30; 7 nucleotides line up with TRBD1. There are 14 residues in the CDR3. Germline assignment: CDR1 GTSNPN and CDR2 SVGIG (reference sequence). The J segment lost 2 bases and the V segment lost 0 bases, leaving 4 bases of the junction unmatched. The DNA of the CDR3 is TGTGCCTGGAGTGTTTACAGGGGCCCCTACGAGCAGTACTTC. Translating gives CAWSVYRGPYEQYF.